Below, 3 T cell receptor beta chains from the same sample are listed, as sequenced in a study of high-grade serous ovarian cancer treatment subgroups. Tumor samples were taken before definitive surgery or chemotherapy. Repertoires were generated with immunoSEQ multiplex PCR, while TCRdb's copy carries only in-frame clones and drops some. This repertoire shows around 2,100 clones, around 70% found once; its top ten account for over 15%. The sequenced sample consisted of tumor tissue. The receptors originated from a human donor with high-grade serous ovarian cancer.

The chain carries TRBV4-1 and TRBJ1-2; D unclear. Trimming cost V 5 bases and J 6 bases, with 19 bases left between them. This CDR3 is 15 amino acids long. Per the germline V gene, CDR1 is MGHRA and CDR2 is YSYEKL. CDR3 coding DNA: TGCGCCAGCAGCTTCAGCCCCGGTGAGAGGAATGGCTACACCTTC. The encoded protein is CASSFSPGERNGYTF.

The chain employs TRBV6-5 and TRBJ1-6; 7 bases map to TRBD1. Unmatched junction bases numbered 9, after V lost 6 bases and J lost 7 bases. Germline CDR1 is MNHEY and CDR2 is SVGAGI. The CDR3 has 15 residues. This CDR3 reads CASRTGWRENSPLHF. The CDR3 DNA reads TGTGCCAGCAGGACAGGGTGGAGGGAAAATTCACCCCTCCACTTT.

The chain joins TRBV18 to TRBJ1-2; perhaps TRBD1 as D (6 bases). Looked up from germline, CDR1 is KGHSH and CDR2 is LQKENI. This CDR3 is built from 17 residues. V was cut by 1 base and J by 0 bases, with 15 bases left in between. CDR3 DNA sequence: TGTGCCAGCTCACCACTAGGACAGAGCCAAGCTAACTATGGCTACACCTTC. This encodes CASSPLGQSQANYGYTF. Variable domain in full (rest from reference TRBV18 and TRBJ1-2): NAGVMQNPRHLVRRRGQEARLRCSPMKGHSHVYWYRQLPEEGLKFMVYLQKENIIDESGMPKERFSAEFPKEGPSILRIQQVVRGDSAAYFCASSPLGQSQANYGYTFGSGTRLTVV.